These 27 T cell receptor beta chains were sequenced from one sample in a study of T cell repertoires in cytomegalovirus infection. TCRdb ran MiXCR on the reads and lists one entry per CDR3 protein. The data show nearly 650,000 distinct CDR3 sequences, 20% to 25% seen once. Source material: CD8+ T cells from PBMCs. Receptors were obtained from a human donor in good health (CMV status not recorded). Some clones in this sample may be carry-over from other donors' samples.

This clonotype was counted at least ten times. CDR3 nucleotides: TGTGCCAGCAGTGAATACCCCGCGACCCAGTACTTC. This sequence encodes CASSEYPATQYF. The chain is built from TRBV25-1 and TRBJ2-5; no definite D call. The CDR3 runs 12 residues. Trimming removed 0 bases from V and 7 bases from J, with 6 bases in between. Germline loops: CDR1 MGHDK, CDR2 SYGVNS.

The chain carries TRBV29-1 and TRBJ2-3, with D perhaps assigned TRBD1 or TRBD2 (5 bases each). CDR3 length equals 13 residues. Germline-derived CDR1 and CDR2 are SQVTM and ANQGSEA. V lost 6 bases and J lost 0, with 10 bases in between. The CDR3 bases are TGCAGCGTGCTCCGGGACAGCACAGATACGCAGTATTTT. Protein product: CSVLRDSTDTQYF.

This clonotype was recorded many times. The chain couples TRBV6-1 to TRBJ1-2; TRBD1 agrees at 12 bases. Germline V gene lookup returns CDR1 MNHNS and CDR2 SASEGT. Losses at the gene ends were 4 bases for V and 4 bases for J; bases not matched to a gene: 4. The CDR3 sequence is 15 residues long. The CDR3 spells CASSAGQGAGYGYTF. For the CDR3, the DNA is TGTGCCAGCAGTGCGGGACAGGGGGCCGGCTATGGCTACACCTTC.

V and J are TRBV12-3 or TRBV12-4 and TRBJ2-7, with D maybe TRBD2 (6 bases). V lost 5 bases, J lost 4 bases, and 18 bases lay in between. The CDR3 covers 15 residues. The CDR3 here is CASSGGSGLAYEQYF. The CDR3 region has the DNA TGTGCCAGCAGTGGAGGGTCCGGACTGGCATACGAGCAGTACTTC.

This clonotype was picked up many times. V gene TRBV7-2 combines with J gene TRBJ1-2; D unclear. V was cut by 2 bases and J by 4 bases, with 14 bases left in between. The germline CDR1 and CDR2 sequences are SGHTA and FQGNSA. This CDR3 is built from 15 residues. Here the CDR3 reads CASSLTRTERYGYTF. In DNA, the CDR3 is TGTGCCAGCAGCTTAACCAGGACCGAACGCTATGGCTACACCTTC.

This clonotype was seen a few times. The CDR3 DNA reads TGTGCCAGCAGCTTGATGGACAGCAAAGAGGGCTATGGCTACACCTTC. Encoded protein: CASSLMDSKEGYGYTF. The J gene is TRBJ1-2, the V gene TRBV5-6, with D possibly being TRBD1 (6 bases). The CDR3 covers 16 residues. Trimming pared 1 base from V and 4 bases from J, leaving 17 bases between. The V gene's germline CDR1 is SGHDT and CDR2 YYEEEE.

Only a few counts were recorded for this clonotype. The genes are TRBV6-2 or TRBV6-3 and TRBJ2-7; 7 nucleotides agree with TRBD1. V trimming: 2 bases; J trimming: 1 base; junction bases outside the gene matches: 8. The CDR3 is 16 residues long. Germline lookup yields CDR1 MNHEY and CDR2 SVGEGT. DNA of the CDR3: TGTGCCAGCAGTTACGGGACAGCCGATAATTCCTACGAGCAGTACGTC. Protein product: CASSYGTADNSYEQYV.

The chain joins TRBV7-3 to TRBJ2-3; perhaps TRBD2 as D (7 bases). Germline CDR1 reads SGHTA; CDR2 reads FQGTGA. Trimming removed 5 bases from V and 5 bases from J, with 14 bases in between. The CDR3 has 14 residues. CDR3 loop: CASSEWGGGDTQYF. The CDR3 DNA sequence: TGTGCCAGCAGCGAGTGGGGGGGCGGAGATACGCAGTATTTT.

This sequence joins TRBV6-6 and TRBJ2-7, with D perhaps given as TRBD1 or TRBD2 (5 bases each). There are 15 residues in the CDR3. With 6 bases removed from V and 5 bases from J, the gap between germline ends came to 20 bases. Germline V gene lookup returns CDR1 MNHNY and CDR2 SVGAGI (reference sequence). CDR3: CASSLTAASRHEQYV. CDR3 DNA sequence: TGTGCCAGCAGCTTGACAGCGGCGAGTAGGCACGAGCAGTACGTC.

This chain connects TRBV20-1 to TRBJ1-4; D remains unclear. CDR1 is DFQATT, CDR2 SNEGSKA, per germline (reference sequence). This CDR3 is built from 15 residues. V was trimmed by 0 bases and J by 8 bases, leaving 16 bases between them. Here the CDR3 DNA reads TGCAGTGCTAGAGATTATGCCGCGGGGAACGAAAAACTGTTTTTT. It translates to CSARDYAAGNEKLFF.

This clonotype was detected a few times. The chain links TRBV7-8 to TRBJ2-2; D remains ambiguous. Germline V CDR1 and CDR2: SGHVS, FQNEAQ. The V end lost 1 base, the J end lost 2 bases, and 20 bases lay between the germline ends. The CDR3 consists of 19 residues. The CDR3 bases are TGTGCCAGCAGCTTAGTGGTGGCTCTCCATACCCCCAACACCGGGGAGCTGTTTTTT. Its translation: CASSLVVALHTPNTGELFF.

This clonotype was picked up many times. The chain combines TRBV12-3 or TRBV12-4 with TRBJ2-6, with D possibly being TRBD1 (5 bases). With 5 bases removed from V and 0 bases from J, the gap between germline ends came to 8 bases. This CDR3 contains 15 residues. CDR3 in amino acids: CASSPQASGANVLTF. CDR3 coding DNA: TGTGCCAGCAGTCCACAGGCCTCTGGGGCCAACGTCCTGACTTTC.

In this sample, this clonotype turned up many times. This chain joins TRBV7-9 and TRBJ2-2; a weak D match, TRBD2 (5 bases). The germline V and J ends were trimmed by 5 bases and 2 bases, with 18 bases remaining between them. This CDR3 has 17 residues. Germline CDR1 SEHNR, CDR2 FQNEAQ (reference sequence). The CDR3 protein is CASSRPAGVPNTGELFF. In DNA, the CDR3 is TGTGCCAGCAGCCGACCCGCCGGGGTACCAAACACCGGGGAGCTGTTTTTT.

The gene calls are TRBV2 and TRBJ2-6; 9 bases map to TRBD2. After removal of 2 bases from V and 2 bases from J, the junction contained 7 bases not matched to a gene. In germline, CDR1 is SNHLY, CDR2 FYNNEI. This CDR3 is 18 amino acids long. The CDR3 sequence: CASSELTAGGPGANVLTF. CDR3 nucleotide sequence: TGTGCCAGCAGTGAACTCACCGCGGGAGGGCCTGGGGCCAACGTCCTGACTTTC.

This clonotype occurred a few times. The chain employs TRBV15 and TRBJ1-1, with D uncertain. Trimming shortened V by 0 bases and J by 6 bases, and 11 bases separated the two germline ends. CDR1 LNHNV and CDR2 YYDKDF come from the germline V gene (reference sequence). The CDR3 length is 14 residues. CDR3 region: CATSREEVRSEAFF. The CDR3 region has the DNA TGTGCCACCAGCAGAGAAGAGGTACGATCTGAAGCTTTCTTT.

This clonotype is a singleton in its sample. The rearrangement joins TRBV29-1 to TRBJ1-2; D possibly corresponds to TRBD1 (5 bases). The CDR3 extends over 14 amino acids. V lost 5 bases, J lost 1 base, and 14 bases lay in between. Per germline, CDR1 SQVTM and CDR2 ANQGSEA. CDR3 residues: CSVWTDTNNYGYTF. CDR3 nucleotide sequence: TGCAGCGTTTGGACGGACACGAATAACTATGGCTACACCTTC.

This clonotype was found a few times. The genes are TRBV20-1 and TRBJ1-1; no definite D call. This CDR3 spans 11 amino acids. Trimming shortened V by 2 bases and J by 7 bases, and 8 bases separated the two germline ends. Germline CDR1 DFQATT, CDR2 SNEGSKA (reference sequence). The CDR3: CSARTGYEAFF. The CDR3 DNA reads as TGCAGTGCTAGAACGGGCTATGAAGCTTTCTTT.

This clonotype was counted only a few times. The chain joins TRBV20-1 to TRBJ2-3; 9 nucleotides agree with TRBD2. Germline V gives CDR1 DFQATT, CDR2 SNEGSKA (reference sequence). The CDR3 totals 15 residues. J lost 4 bases, V lost 1 base, and 6 bases had no gene match. The DNA for the CDR3 is TGCAGTGCTAGAGTGGCGGGGGGGCCGGCAGATACGCAGTATTTT. Translation gives CSARVAGGPADTQYF.

This clonotype was counted at least ten times. The chain carries TRBV12-3 or TRBV12-4 and TRBJ2-1; D gene uncertain. CDR3 length equals 14 residues. Trimming pared 8 bases from V and 5 bases from J, leaving 16 bases between. The CDR3 coding sequence is TGTGCCAGCTCTGTGGGCGGACGACACAATGAGCAGTTCTTC. This sequence encodes CASSVGGRHNEQFF.

This clonotype has a handful of counts. The CDR3 nucleotides are TGCAGTGCTCTCGCCACAGGGATGAACACTGAAGCTTTCTTT. Residues: CSALATGMNTEAFF. The chain uses TRBV20-1 and TRBJ1-1, with D maybe TRBD1 (6 bases). Trimming took 5 bases from V and 0 from J, leaving 13 bases between them. The V gene's germline CDR1 is DFQATT and CDR2 SNEGSKA (reference sequence). The CDR3 totals 14 residues.

This clonotype was found many times. The chain is built from TRBV7-9 and TRBJ2-2, with TRBD1 matching over 9 bases. The CDR3 is made up of 17 amino acids. Trimming at V came to 2 bases and at J to 0 bases, leaving 4 bases not matched to a gene. CDR1 SEHNR and CDR2 FQNEAQ come from the germline V gene (reference sequence). In DNA form, the CDR3 reads TGTGCCAGCAGCTTACCGGGACAGGGAACGAACACCGGGGAGCTGTTTTTT. Amino acids: CASSLPGQGTNTGELFF.

On this clonotype itself: One end of the junction is discordant with germline, which a read error may explain. The chain uses TRBV5-8 and TRBJ1-5; 7 bases are shared with TRBD1. The CDR3 contains 13 residues. The germline V gene encodes CDR1 SGHTS and CDR2 YDEGEE. The CDR3 loop reads CASSVSGGQHQHF. The CDR3 region has the DNA TGTGCCAGCAGCGTATCAGGGGGTCAGCACCAGCATTTT.

V is TRBV6-5 and J is TRBJ2-5; the D gene could be TRBD1 or TRBD2 (5 bases each). The length of the CDR3 is 15 residues. The germline gives CDR1 MNHEY, CDR2 SVGAGI. V was cut by 5 bases and J by 2 bases, with 15 bases left in between. CDR3 amino acids: CASSPLWDRQETQYF. In DNA, the CDR3 is TGTGCCAGCAGTCCCCTTTGGGACCGACAAGAGACCCAGTACTTC.

This clonotype appeared many times. The chain recombines TRBV10-3 with TRBJ2-3; D is uncertain. The germline V and J ends were trimmed by 3 bases and 4 bases, with 8 bases remaining between them. Germline values: CDR1 ENHRY, CDR2 SYGVKD. The CDR3 has 13 residues. CDR3 protein: CAISEKTSDTQYF. In nucleotides, the CDR3 is TGTGCCATCAGTGAAAAGACCTCAGATACGCAGTATTTT.

V usage is TRBV6-5 and J usage is TRBJ1-2; 7 nucleotides agree with TRBD1. The length of the CDR3 is 14 residues. Trimming cost V 6 bases and J 7 bases; bases outside gene matches: 11. Germline V gene lookup returns CDR1 MNHEY and CDR2 SVGAGI. CDR3 sequence: CASRPTDRASGYTF. CDR3 bases: TGTGCCAGCAGACCCACCGACAGGGCCAGTGGCTACACCTTC.

The J gene is TRBJ2-2, the V gene TRBV7-6; 11 nucleotides match TRBD2. The germline gives CDR1 SGHVS, CDR2 FNYEAQ. The CDR3 sequence is 16 residues long. The trim removed 10 bases at V and 3 bases at J, leaving 10 bases unmatched. The CDR3 coding sequence is TGTGCCAACAGTCCACAGACTAGCGGGGACACCGGGGAGCTGTTTTTT. Residues: CANSPQTSGDTGELFF.

This chain links TRBV19 with TRBJ1-2, with D hard to call. The CDR3 has 14 amino acids. In germline, CDR1 is LNHDA, CDR2 SQIVND (reference sequence). Trimming took off 5 bases at V and 7 bases at J, with 17 bases between the two ends. CDR3: CASSWSLNDGGYTF. As DNA, the CDR3 is TGTGCCAGTAGTTGGAGCCTCAACGATGGTGGCTACACCTTC.